This is a list of T cell receptor beta chains from one sample in a study of T-cell reconstitution after alpha-beta-depleted transplantation in children. TCRdb reprocessed the PCR reads via MiXCR and lists one record per CDR3 protein. The repertoire includes around 680,000 distinct CDR3 sequences, approximately 16% of them detected once, and 1.1% sits in the top ten. The input for sequencing was PBMCs from the stem cell graft donor, taken from the stem cell graft. Receptor source: a human donor who donated a stem cell graft to a child with acute myeloid leukemia. Each CDR3 is given without its conserved first and last residue. Fields, in order: CDR3 protein, V gene.

CDR3: ASSPTGGAYEQY
V: TRBV12-3/TRBV12-4

CDR3: AISESGRSSYNEQF
V: TRBV10-3

CDR3: SARSGLAFYNEQF
V: TRBV20-1

CDR3: ASSLSWGSNQPQH
V: TRBV27

CDR3: ASSSFRDRVYEQY
V: TRBV11-2

CDR3: SATGALVVLSSYNEQF
V: TRBV20-1

CDR3: ASRPGQETQY
V: TRBV25-1

CDR3: ASSLYSPGQGNEKLF
V: TRBV27

CDR3: SAHQGEETQY
V: TRBV20-1

CDR3: ASSARGGVKTQY
V: TRBV28

CDR3: SAREVRGLEAF
V: TRBV20-1

CDR3: ASSRGGAEVGELF
V: TRBV7-2

CDR3: SVVASWGEQF
V: TRBV29-1

CDR3: ATFWAGYGYT
V: TRBV15

CDR3: ASSLLASNQPQH
V: TRBV5-6

CDR3: SASTGGAYNEQF
V: TRBV20-1

CDR3: IRRDKPYEQY
V: TRBV20-1

CDR3: SARSFAGINEQF
V: TRBV20-1

CDR3: SASPPLPGTEAF
V: TRBV20-1

CDR3: SARTDSYVYNEQF
V: TRBV20-1

CDR3: ASSHGTYNEQF
V: TRBV9

CDR3: SGLAVVGTDTQY
V: TRBV20-1

CDR3: SVGGAGSNEQF
V: TRBV29-1

CDR3: ASSLVEGSSYT
V: TRBV5-1

CDR3: ASAPGGNAGELF
V: TRBV28

CDR3: ASKENSLLSTGELF
V: TRBV5-1

CDR3: ASSDLGKLF
V: TRBV10-2

CDR3: SVPGQGANTEAF
V: TRBV29-1

CDR3: ASSYSLTGRANVLT
V: TRBV6-2/TRBV6-3